This T cell receptor beta chain appears in the sequencing data of a study of vaccination and CD4 T cells after COVID-19. Whole-study context: The peptides that stimulated the cells were overlapping spike peptides from SARS-CoV-2, HCoV-NL63, HCoV-OC43 and HCoV-229E.

The time point was: late sampling 161 to 241 days after vaccination in three convalescent patients. Treatment in this sample: roughly 10-day PBMC culture with coronavirus spike peptide pools or control peptides (ViraFEST assay). As to this clonotype: The antigen is undetermined.

The assay that was used to sequence DNA from cultured CD4+ T cells was the Oncomine TCR Beta short-read assay. Investigators obtained genomic DNA by extraction from cultured CD4+ T cells. TCRdb re-called the PCR reads with MiXCR, one entry per CDR3 protein. There are over 20,000 distinct CDR3 sequences in the sample; less than 40% occur only once, and 2.6% lies in the top ten. Overall study results and limits: Median numbers of SARS-CoV-2-reactive clonotypes increased from approximately 21 to 38 (not a significant change).

CDR3 length equals 14 residues. V trimming: 5 bases; J trimming: 4 bases; junction bases outside the gene matches: 6. In germline, CDR1 is SGHTA, CDR2 FQGNSA. This material consisted of CD4+ T cells from blood, cultured in vitro, taken about 7 months after SARS-CoV-2 vaccination. The chain is built from TRBV7-2 and TRBJ1-2, with 8 bases fitting TRBD1. The receptor comes from a human donor who had recovered from COVID-19. The CDR3 DNA is TGTGCCAGCAGCGCGACAGGGGCAGCCTATGGCTACACCTTC. Encoded protein: CASSATGAAYGYTF.